This T cell receptor (beta chain) emerged from a study of blood T cell repertoires in COVID-19. In the study overall: COVID-19 samples collected from the United States, Italy and Spain covered acute and convalescent phases. T cells, B-cell-depleted T cells, or PBMCs supplied cDNA or gDNA.

Original processing methods: The authors estimated nucleated cell counts from reference gene primer amplification. Clones were read by immunoSEQ multiplex PCR, and TCRdb kept only the in-frame ones, dropping some. V, J and clone size are taken as reported in that table, and D and trimming were inferred from the DNA itself. The sample consists of more than 85,000 clones, about 75% of them appearing once. The CDR3 totals 14 residues. V was clipped by 1 base and J by 4 bases, with 13 bases between them. The V gene's germline CDR1 is GTSNPN and CDR2 SVGIG (reference sequence). What was sequenced was peripheral blood. This TCR came from a woman in her 70s with acute or convalescent COVID-19. The rearrangement joins TRBV30 to TRBJ1-1; tentative D call: TRBD1 (6 bases). In nucleotides, the CDR3 is TGTGCCTGGAGTGGAAGGGGGTTGGCCACTGAAGCTTTCTTT. Translating it yields CAWSGRGLATEAFF.